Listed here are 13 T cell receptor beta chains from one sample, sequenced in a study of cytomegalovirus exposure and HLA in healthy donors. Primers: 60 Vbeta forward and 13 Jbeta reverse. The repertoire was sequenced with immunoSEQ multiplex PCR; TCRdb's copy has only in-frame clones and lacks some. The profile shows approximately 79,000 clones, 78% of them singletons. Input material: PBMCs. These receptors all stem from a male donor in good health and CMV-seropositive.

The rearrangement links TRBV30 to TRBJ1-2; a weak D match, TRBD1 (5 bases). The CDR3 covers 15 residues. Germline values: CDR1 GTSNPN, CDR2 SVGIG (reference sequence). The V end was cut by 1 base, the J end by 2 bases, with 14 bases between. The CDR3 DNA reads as TGTGCCTGGAGTGCGCGGGACCGGAGGAACTATGGCTACACCTTC. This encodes CAWSARDRRNYGYTF.

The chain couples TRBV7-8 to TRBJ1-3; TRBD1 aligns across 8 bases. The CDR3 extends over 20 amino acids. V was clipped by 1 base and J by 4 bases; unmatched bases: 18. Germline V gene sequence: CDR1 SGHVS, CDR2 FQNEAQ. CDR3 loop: CASSLEFSPGTGGGGNTIYF. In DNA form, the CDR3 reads TGTGCCAGCAGCTTAGAGTTCTCCCCTGGGACAGGTGGAGGGGGAAACACCATATATTTT.

CDR3 sequence reads: CASSSGTSGDNEQFF. CDR3 sequence (DNA): TGTGCCAGCAGCTCCGGGACTAGCGGAGACAATGAGCAGTTCTTC. The chain employs TRBV7-9 and TRBJ2-1, with 11 bases lining up with TRBD2. CDR3 size: 15 residues. V shed 4 bases and J 5 bases; nucleotides not matched to a gene: 4. The germline V gene has CDR1 SEHNR and CDR2 FQNEAQ (reference sequence). Together with reference TRBV7-9 and TRBJ2-1, the CDR3 gives the full variable domain: DTGVSQNPRHKITKRGQNVTFRCDPISEHNRLYWYRQTLGQGPEFLTYFQNEAQLEKSRLLSDRFSAERPKGSFSTLEIQRTEQGDSAMYLCASSSGTSGDNEQFFGPGTRLTVL.

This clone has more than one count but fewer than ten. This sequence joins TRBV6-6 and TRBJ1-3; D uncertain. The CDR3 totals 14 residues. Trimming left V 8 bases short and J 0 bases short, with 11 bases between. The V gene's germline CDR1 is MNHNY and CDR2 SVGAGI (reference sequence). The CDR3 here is CASRESLSGNTIYF. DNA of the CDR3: TGTGCCAGCCGCGAATCACTCTCTGGAAACACCATATATTTT.

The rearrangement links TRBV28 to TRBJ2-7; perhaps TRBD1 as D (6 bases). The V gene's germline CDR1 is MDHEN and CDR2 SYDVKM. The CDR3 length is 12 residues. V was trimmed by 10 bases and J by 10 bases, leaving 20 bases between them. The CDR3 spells CATSQVQGEQYF. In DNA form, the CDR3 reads TGTGCCACCTCTCAGGTACAGGGTGAACAGTACTTC.

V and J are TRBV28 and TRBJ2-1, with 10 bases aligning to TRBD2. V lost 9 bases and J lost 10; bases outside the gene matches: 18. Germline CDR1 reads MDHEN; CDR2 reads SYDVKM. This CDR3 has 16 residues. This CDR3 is CASGLGSGGDLHEQFF. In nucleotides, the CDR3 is TGTGCCAGTGGTTTAGGAAGCGGGGGGGACCTTCACGAGCAGTTCTTC.

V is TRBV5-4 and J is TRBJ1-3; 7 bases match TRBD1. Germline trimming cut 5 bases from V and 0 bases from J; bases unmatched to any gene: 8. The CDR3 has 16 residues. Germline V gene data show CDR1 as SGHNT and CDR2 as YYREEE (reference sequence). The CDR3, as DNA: TGTGCCAGCAGTCCTTCGGGACAGTACTCTGGAAACACCATATATTTT. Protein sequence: CASSPSGQYSGNTIYF.

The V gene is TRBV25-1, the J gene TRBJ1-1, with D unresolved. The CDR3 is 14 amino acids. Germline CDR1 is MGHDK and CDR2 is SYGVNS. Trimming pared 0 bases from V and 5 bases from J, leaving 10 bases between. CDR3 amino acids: CASSEYRRGTEAFF. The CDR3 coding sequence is TGTGCCAGCAGTGAATATCGGCGGGGAACTGAAGCTTTCTTT.

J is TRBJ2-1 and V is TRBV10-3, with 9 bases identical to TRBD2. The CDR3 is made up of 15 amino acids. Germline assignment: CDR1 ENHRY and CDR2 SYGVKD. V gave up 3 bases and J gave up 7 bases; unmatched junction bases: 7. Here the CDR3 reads CAISEGGGARNEQFF. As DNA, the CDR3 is TGTGCCATCAGTGAAGGCGGGGGGGCCAGGAATGAGCAGTTCTTC.

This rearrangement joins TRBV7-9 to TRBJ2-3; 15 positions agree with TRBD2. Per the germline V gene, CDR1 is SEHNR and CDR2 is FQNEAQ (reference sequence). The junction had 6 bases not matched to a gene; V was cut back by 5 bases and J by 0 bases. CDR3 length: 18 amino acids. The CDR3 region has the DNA TGTGCCAGCAGCCCTGGACTAGCGGGGGGGTTTAGCACAGATACGCAGTATTTT. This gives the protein CASSPGLAGGFSTDTQYF. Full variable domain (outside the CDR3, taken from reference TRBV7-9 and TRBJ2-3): DTGVSQNPRHKITKRGQNVTFRCDPISEHNRLYWYRQTLGQGPEFLTYFQNEAQLEKSRLLSDRFSAERPKGSFSTLEIQRTEQGDSAMYLCASSPGLAGGFSTDTQYFGPGTRLTVL.

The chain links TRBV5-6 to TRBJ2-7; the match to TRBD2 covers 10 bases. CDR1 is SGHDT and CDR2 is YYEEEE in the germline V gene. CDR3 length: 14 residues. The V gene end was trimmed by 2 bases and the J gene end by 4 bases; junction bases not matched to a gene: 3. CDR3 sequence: CASSFASGGYEQYF. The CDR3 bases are TGTGCCAGCAGCTTTGCTAGCGGGGGTTACGAGCAGTACTTC.

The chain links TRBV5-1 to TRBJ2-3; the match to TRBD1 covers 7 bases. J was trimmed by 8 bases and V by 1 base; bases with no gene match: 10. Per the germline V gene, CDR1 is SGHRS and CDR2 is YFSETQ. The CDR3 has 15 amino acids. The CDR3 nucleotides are TGCGCCAGCAGCTTGTCCCAGGGGGAACACGGTACGCAGTATTTT. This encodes CASSLSQGEHGTQYF.

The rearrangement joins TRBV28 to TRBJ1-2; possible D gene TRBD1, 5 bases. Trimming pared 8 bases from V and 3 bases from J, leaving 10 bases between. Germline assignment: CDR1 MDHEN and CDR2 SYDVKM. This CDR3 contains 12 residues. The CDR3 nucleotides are TGTGCCAGCCTGTACAGGTACTATGGCTACACCTTC. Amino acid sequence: CASLYRYYGYTF.